Detailed here is one TCR beta chain. Its target is not known. It was with 60 Vbeta and 13 Jbeta primers that the PCR ran. Clones were sequenced by immunoSEQ multiplex PCR, and TCRdb holds only the in-frame ones, with some missing. The profile covers fewer than 250,000 clones, with around 81% appearing a single time and more than 8.5% taken by the ten largest. The data derive from a study of cytomegalovirus exposure and HLA in healthy donors. Study-level points and caveats: Solely CMV serostatus was available to characterize immune exposure.

CDR3 length: 17 residues. Trimming took 4 bases from V and 6 from J; bases not matched to a gene: 13. Germline V gene data show CDR1 as SGHTS and CDR2 as YDEGEE. The clonotype comes from a woman aged 50 to 60 in good health and CMV-seropositive. J is TRBJ1-5 and V is TRBV5-8, with TRBD1 identical over 10 bases. Source material: PBMCs. In nucleotides, the CDR3 is TGTGCCAGCAGCGCGGGACAGGGGTCGCGTTCGCTTCAGCCCCAGCATTTT. This translates into CASSAGQGSRSLQPQHF.